This T cell receptor (beta chain) was profiled in a study of long-term antiretroviral therapy in people with HIV. Points from the study as a whole: Clones expanded before ART dominated the repertoire at all time points.

Samples were assayed with immunoSEQ v3.0 at survey level. The target of sequencing was about 40,000-55,000 T-cell genomes per sample. Profiled with immunoSEQ multiplex PCR; TCRdb holds only in-frame clones, not every one. This repertoire shows 15,000 to 20,000 clones, over 70% found once; its top ten account for less than 15%. CDR1 is MNHEY, CDR2 SMNVEV, per germline (reference sequence). There are 13 residues in the CDR3. The germline V and J ends were trimmed by 6 bases and 1 base, with 9 bases remaining between them. HIV-positive participants were all treated in the United States. As for this clone: What it recognizes is unknown.

Sequencing used unsorted PBMCs, obtained 2.9 years after starting antiretroviral therapy. This receptor was obtained from a woman aged 25 to 39 with HIV. The J gene is TRBJ1-2, the V gene TRBV27; a possible D gene is TRBD1 (6 bases). This chain's CDR3 is CASSPGVNYGYTF. Here the CDR3 DNA reads TGTGCCAGCAGCCCAGGGGTTAACTATGGCTACACCTTC.